The sequence of this T cell receptor beta chain was determined in a study of human T cells and chemical hapten exposure. Study-wide background: Small pooled library volume differences mainly caused per-sample TCR yield variation. Study observations and caveats: With DPC sensitization, TCRs exceeding 1 in 1000 frequency showed no change.

This CDR3 contains 16 residues. Germline CDR1 is SGHVS and CDR2 is FQNEAQ. Trimming took 1 base from V and 0 from J, leaving 9 bases between them. This clonotype was counted ten times or more. The antigen is not known. For the library, individual cDNA molecules each received unique molecular identifiers. Authors' methods: Sampled TCR counts reached a median of approximately 100,000 per sample, with values ranging from 23,224 to 690,600. MiXCR, applied by TCRdb to the 5' RACE reads, yields one record per CDR3 protein. TCRdb, rather than the study authors, made the V and J calls. Found here are 130,000 or so distinct CDR3 sequences, around 4.1% of them singletons; the top ten hold approximately 1.4%. Blood, whole and unfractionated, served as the source for total RNA extraction.

This receptor was identified in a female donor in good health. The V and J genes are TRBV7-8 and TRBJ2-2, with D unresolved. Here the CDR3 DNA reads TGTGCCAGCAGCTTAGTAGGTCAGACGAACACCGGGGAGCTGTTTTTT. Translation: CASSLVGQTNTGELFF.